The T cell receptor (beta chain) described here comes from a study of shared clonotypes between healthy human individuals. Across the whole study: CD4 naive and memory got three plates each, CD8 naive two, CD8 memory one. Study results and caveats: Enrolling few donors narrowed the genetic and exposure-history diversity that was represented.

A remark on this clone: Its target is unknown.

Using immunoSEQ multiplex PCR, the repertoire was profiled, and TCRdb retains in-frame clones only, with some absent. The data show roughly 1,600,000 clones, 98% to 99% seen once. Trimming removed 1 base from V and 2 bases from J; junction bases left unmatched: 3. CDR1 is SGHNT and CDR2 is YYREEE in the germline V gene (reference sequence). There are 14 residues in the CDR3. The donors were adults (healthy and HIV-negative) with no recent acute infections or vaccinations. The source material was naive CD4+ T cells sorted from blood. Described subset: CD45RA+ positively selected. The rearrangement links TRBV5-4 to TRBJ2-7, with 7 bases aligning to TRBD1. The receptor was derived from a man under 40 in good health. The CDR3 coding sequence is TGTGCCAGCAGCTTGTCAGGGGGTGCCTACGAGCAGTACTTC. It encodes CASSLSGGAYEQYF.